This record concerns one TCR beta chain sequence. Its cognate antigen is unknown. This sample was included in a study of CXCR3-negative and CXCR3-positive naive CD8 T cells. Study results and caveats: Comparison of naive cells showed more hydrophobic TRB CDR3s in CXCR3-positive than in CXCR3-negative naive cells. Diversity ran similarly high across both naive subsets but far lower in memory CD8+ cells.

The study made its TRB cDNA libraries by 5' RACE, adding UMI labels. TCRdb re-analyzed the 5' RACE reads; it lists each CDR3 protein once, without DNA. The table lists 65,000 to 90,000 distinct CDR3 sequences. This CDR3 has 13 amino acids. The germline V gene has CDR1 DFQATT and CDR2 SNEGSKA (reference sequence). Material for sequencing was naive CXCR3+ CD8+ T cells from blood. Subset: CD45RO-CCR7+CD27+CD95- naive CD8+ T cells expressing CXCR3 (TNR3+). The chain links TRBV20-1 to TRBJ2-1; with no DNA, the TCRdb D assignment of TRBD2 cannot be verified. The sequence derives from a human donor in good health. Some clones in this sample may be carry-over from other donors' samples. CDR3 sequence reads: CSARRLAGNEQFF.